This T cell receptor (beta chain) was retrieved from a study of early T cells in non-severe SARS-CoV-2 infection. As part of library construction, unique molecular identifiers were attached to individual cDNA molecules. TCRdb called the 5' RACE reads again in MiXCR, with one record for every CDR3 protein. The sample has 90,000 to 130,000 distinct CDR3 sequences, 9% to 14% seen once. The study's findings and limits: Missing private and CD4 specificities, VDJdb matching favored anti-spike CD8 responses.

Regarding this clonotype: Antigen: not known.

Trimming took 2 bases from V and 0 from J, leaving 2 bases between them. Germline values: CDR1 MDHEN, CDR2 SYDVKM. The CDR3 covers 14 residues. The sequenced material came from whole blood. The chain recombines TRBV28 with TRBJ2-6; D gene ambiguous. This clonotype was obtained from an adult who was a healthcare worker with PCR-confirmed SARS-CoV-2 infection or an uninfected control (not recorded which). In DNA, the CDR3 is TGTGCCAGCAGTTTACCCTCTGGGGCCAACGTCCTGACTTTC. Protein product: CASSLPSGANVLTF.